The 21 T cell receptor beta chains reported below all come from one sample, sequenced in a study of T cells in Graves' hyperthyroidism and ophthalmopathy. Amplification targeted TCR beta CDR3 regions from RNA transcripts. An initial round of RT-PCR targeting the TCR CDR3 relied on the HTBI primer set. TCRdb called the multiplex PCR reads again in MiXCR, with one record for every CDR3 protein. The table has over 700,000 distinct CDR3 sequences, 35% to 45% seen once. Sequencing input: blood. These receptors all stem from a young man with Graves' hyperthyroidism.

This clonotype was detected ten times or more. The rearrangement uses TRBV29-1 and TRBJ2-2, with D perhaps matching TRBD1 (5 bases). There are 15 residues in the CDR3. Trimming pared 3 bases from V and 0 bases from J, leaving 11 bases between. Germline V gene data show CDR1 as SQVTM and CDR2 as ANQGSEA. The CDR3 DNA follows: TGCAGCGTTGAGACAGCGCAGACGAACACCGGGGAGCTGTTTTTT. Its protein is CSVETAQTNTGELFF.

The CDR3 DNA reads TGTGCTAGCCTACTAGCGGAGGGCACCGGGGAGCTGTTTTTT. Protein sequence: CASLLAEGTGELFF. The gene calls are TRBV12-3 or TRBV12-4 and TRBJ2-2; 8 bases line up with TRBD2. CDR3 length equals 14 residues.

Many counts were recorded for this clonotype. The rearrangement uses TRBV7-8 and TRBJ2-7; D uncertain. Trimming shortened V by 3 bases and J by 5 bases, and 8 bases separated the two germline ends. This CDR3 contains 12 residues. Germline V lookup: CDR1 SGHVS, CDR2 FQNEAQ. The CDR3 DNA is TGTGCCAGCAGCTTGAGAATTCACGAGCAGTACTTC. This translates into CASSLRIHEQYF.

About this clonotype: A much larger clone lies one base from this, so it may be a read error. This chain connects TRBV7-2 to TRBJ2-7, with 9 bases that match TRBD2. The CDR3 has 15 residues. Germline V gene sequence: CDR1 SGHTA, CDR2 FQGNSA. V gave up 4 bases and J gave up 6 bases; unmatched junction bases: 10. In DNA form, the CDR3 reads TGTGCCAGCAGCTCATGGCGGGAGGGCCGTGGCGAGCAGTACTTC. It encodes CASSSWREGRGEQYF.

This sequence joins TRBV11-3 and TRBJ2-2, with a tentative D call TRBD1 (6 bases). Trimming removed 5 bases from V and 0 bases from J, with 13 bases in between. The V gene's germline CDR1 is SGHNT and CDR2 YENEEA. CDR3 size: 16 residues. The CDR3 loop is CASSLPGDANTGELFF. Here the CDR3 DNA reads TGTGCCAGCAGCCTTCCAGGGGACGCGAACACCGGGGAGCTGTTTTTT.

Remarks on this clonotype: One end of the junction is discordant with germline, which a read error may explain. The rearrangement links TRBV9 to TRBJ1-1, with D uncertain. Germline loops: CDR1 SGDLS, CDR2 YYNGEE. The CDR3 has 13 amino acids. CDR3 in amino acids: CASSATVDTEAFF. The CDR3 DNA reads TGTGCCAGCAGCGCGACGGTTGACACTGAGGCTTTCTTT.

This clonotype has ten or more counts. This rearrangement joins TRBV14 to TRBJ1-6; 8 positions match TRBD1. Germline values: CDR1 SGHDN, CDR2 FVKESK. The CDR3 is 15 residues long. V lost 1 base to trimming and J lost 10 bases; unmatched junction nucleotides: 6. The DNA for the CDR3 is TGTGCCAGCAGCCAAGTTGGACAGGGTCCGTCACCCCTCCACTTT. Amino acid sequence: CASSQVGQGPSPLHF.

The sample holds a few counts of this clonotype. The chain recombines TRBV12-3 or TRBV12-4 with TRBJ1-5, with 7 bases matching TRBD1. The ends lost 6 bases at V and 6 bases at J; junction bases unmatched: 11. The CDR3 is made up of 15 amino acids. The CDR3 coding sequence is TGTGCCAGCAGGGCAAGGGGGACAGCTAGTCAGCCCCAGCATTTT. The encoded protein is CASRARGTASQPQHF.

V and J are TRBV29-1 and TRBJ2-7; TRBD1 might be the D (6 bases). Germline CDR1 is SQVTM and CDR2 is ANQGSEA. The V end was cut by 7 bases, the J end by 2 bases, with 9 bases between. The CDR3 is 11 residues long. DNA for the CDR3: TGCAGCGCGGACAGAACCTACGAGCAGTACTTC. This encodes CSADRTYEQYF.

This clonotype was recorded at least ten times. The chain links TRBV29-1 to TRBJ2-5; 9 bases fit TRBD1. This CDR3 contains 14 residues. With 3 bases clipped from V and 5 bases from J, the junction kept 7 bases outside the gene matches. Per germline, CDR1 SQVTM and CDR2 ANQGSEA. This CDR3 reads CSVDYRGLGETQYF. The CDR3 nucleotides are TGCAGCGTTGACTACAGGGGGCTGGGTGAGACCCAGTACTTC.

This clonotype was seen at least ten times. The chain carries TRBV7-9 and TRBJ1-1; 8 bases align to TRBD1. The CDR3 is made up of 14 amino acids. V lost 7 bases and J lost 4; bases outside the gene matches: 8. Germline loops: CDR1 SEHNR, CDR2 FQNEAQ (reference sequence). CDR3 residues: CASTWTGLGTEAFF. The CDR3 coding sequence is TGTGCCAGCACCTGGACAGGGTTGGGCACTGAAGCTTTCTTT.

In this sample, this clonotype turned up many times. The CDR3 bases are TGCGCCAGCAGTGACGGGAATTCACCCCTCCACTTT. Its translation is CASSDGNSPLHF. The chain combines TRBV10-1 with TRBJ1-6; D unresolved. V was pared by 3 bases and J by 7 bases, with 4 bases between. Germline V gene lookup returns CDR1 WNHNN and CDR2 SYGVQD (reference sequence). The CDR3 length is 12 residues.

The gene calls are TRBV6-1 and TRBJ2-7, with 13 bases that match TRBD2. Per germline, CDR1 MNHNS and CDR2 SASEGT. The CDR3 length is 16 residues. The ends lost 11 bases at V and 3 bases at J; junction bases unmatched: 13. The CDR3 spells CAGAPSGTSGNYEQYF. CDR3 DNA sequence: TGTGCCGGGGCTCCTAGTGGGACTAGCGGGAACTACGAGCAGTACTTC.

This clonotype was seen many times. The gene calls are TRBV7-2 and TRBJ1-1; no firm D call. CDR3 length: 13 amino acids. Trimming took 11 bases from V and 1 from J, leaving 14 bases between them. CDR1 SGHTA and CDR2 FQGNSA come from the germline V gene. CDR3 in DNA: TGTGCCTCCGGCGTTTTCGCGAACACTGAAGCTTTCTTT. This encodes CASGVFANTEAFF.

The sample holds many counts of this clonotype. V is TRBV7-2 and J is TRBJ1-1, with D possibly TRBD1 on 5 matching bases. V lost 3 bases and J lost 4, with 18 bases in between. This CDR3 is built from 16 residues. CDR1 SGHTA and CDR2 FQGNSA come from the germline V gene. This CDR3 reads CASSFGGEGIGTEAFF. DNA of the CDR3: TGTGCCAGCAGCTTTGGAGGGGAAGGTATTGGCACTGAAGCTTTCTTT.

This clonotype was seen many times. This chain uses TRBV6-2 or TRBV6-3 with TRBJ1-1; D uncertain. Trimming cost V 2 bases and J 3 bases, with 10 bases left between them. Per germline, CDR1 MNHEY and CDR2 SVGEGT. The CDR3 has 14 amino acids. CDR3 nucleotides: TGTGCCAGCAGTTACGGGAACATGGACACTGAAGCTTTCTTT. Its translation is CASSYGNMDTEAFF.

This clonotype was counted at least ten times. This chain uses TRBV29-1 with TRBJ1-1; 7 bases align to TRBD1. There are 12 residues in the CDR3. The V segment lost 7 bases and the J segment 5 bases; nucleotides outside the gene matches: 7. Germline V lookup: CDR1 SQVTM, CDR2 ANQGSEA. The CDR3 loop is CSAQDRQTEAFF. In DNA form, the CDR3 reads TGCAGCGCCCAGGACAGGCAGACTGAAGCTTTCTTT.

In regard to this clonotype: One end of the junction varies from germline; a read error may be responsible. CDR3 bases: TGTGCCGGCAGCATAATAGCGGGAGGGGACTACGAGCAGTACTTC. Translation: CAGSIIAGGDYEQYF. The chain uses TRBV7-6 and TRBJ2-7; 11 bases align to TRBD2. The CDR3 sequence is 15 residues long. The germline V gene has CDR1 SGHVS and CDR2 FNYEAQ.

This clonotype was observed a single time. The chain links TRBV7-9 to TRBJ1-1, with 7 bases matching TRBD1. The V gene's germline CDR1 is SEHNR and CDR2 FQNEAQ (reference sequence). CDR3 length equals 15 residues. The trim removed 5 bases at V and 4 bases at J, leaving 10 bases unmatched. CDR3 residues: CASSLNRQGFTEAFF. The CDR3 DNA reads TGTGCCAGCAGCCTAAACCGACAGGGTTTCACTGAAGCTTTCTTT.

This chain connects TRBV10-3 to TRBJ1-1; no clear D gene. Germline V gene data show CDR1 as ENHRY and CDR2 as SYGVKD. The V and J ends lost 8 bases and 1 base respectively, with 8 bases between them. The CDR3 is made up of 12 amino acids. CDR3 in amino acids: CAIGGPNTEAFF. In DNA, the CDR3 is TGTGCCATCGGAGGGCCGAACACTGAAGCTTTCTTT.

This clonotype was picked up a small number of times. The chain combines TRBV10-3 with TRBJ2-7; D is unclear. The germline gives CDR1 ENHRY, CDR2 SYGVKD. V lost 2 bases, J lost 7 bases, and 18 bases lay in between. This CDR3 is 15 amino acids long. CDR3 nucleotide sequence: TGTGCCATCAGTGAGGTATCGATCGAAGAACCGGAGCAGTACTTC. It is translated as CAISEVSIEEPEQYF.